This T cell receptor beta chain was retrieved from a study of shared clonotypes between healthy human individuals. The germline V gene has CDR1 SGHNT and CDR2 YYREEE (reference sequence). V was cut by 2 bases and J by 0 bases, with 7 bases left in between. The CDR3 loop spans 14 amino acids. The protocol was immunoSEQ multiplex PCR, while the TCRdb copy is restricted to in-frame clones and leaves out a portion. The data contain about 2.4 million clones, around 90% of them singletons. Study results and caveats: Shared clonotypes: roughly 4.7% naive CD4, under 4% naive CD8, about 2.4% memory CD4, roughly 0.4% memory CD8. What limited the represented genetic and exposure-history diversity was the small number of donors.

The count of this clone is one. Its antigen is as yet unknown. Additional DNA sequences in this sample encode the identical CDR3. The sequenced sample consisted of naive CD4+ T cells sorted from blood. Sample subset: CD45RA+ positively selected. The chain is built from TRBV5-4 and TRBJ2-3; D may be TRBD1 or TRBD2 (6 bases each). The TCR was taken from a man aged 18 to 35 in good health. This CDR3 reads CASSLGGSTDTQYF. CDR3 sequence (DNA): TGTGCCAGCAGCTTAGGGGGGAGCACAGATACGCAGTATTTT.